Sequencing of this TCR beta chain was carried out in a study of shared clonotypes between healthy human individuals (dated by TCRdb to 2020 to 2022). With respect to the entire study: A few men and a couple of women, aged 18 to 49 years, made up the cohort. Per donor, three plates each were used for CD4 naive and CD4 memory, two for CD8 naive, and one for CD8 memory. Different laboratories and diverse techniques were used to prepare libraries and sequence TCR repertoires, to increase sequencing depth and limit assay-specific biases. The study deeply sequenced blood TCR repertoires of about 5 healthy adults to estimate repertoire size and the extent of clonotype sharing between individuals. Leukapheresis yielded between about 0.94 and 8.9 billion PBMCs per donor.

TCR CDR3 regions were amplified from genomic DNA by multiplex PCR using the deep immunoSEQ assay. For each cell subset, the extracted genomic DNA was distributed evenly across all wells of several immunoSEQ 96-well plates, and each plate served as one replicate. For sorted subsets, each replicate PCR was loaded with approximately 190 ng genomic DNA, equivalent to roughly 30,000 T cell genomes. The purified libraries were quantified using a Qubit 3.0 fluorometer, sized with a Bioanalyzer 2100, and then quantified again using the KAPA Library Quantification kit. A separate single-read 150-cycle Illumina NextSeq 550 flow cell was used to sequence each immunoSEQ 96-well plate. Processing in the source paper ran as follows. Because the immunoSEQ output held only junctional sequences and lacked quality scores, the filtering could not match the filtering applied to full-length reads. Sequences were annotated with PyIR, a Python wrapper for IgBLAST v1.9, and V/J genes and CDR3 were assigned using IMGT germline references. Reads were filtered out if the reads had weak V/J assignments (E-value above 1e-6), no CDR3, stop codons, out-of-frame junctions, or ambiguous translated residues. V3J clonotypes were defined as sequences sharing an identical inferred V gene, J gene, and CDR3 amino acid sequence. Percentage overlap between repertoires was calculated by dividing the number of shared unique clonotypes by the size of the smaller repertoire. Richness of each repertoire was evaluated using RTK rarefaction, the Chao1 estimator, and Recon v2.1 estimates of unobserved clonotypes. OLGA was used to compute generation probabilities for all TCRbeta clonotypes that the gDNA method yielded from a few donors. TCRdb holds this immuneACCESS table with in-frame rearrangements only. Some clones are missing; in checked studies, unresolved V genes explain under half, and the rest has no known cause. The V and J calls and clone size come from that table; D and trimming were worked out from the DNA. The sample contains some 500,000 clones, approximately 94% of them found a single time. Of the sample, about 0.06% falls within the top ten clones.

Of note for this clone: It lacks a known antigen. No base quality information exists; no much larger clone differs at one position.

What the work shows at the level of the full study, not this receptor alone: Based on pairwise subsampling, the degree of clonotype sharing among donors was expected to be affected by sequencing depth. Approximately 5% of naive CD4, 3.5% of naive CD8, roughly 2.4% of memory CD4, and around 0.42% of memory CD8 clonotypes were shared across several donors. Because the study included only a small number of donors, the genetic and exposure-history diversity represented was limited. Compared with non-shared clonotypes, clonotypes shared by all four sorted-subset donors had higher generation probabilities. Naive subsets generally had larger estimated clonotype richness than memory subsets. Sampling was limited to blood, and TCR repertoires in tissue likely differ from TCR repertoires in blood. Rarefaction of sorted-subset datasets indicated incomplete sequencing despite the large sequencing depth.

Donors were healthy HIV-negative adults with no recently reported acute infections or vaccinations. Only Caucasian adults living in Nashville, Tennessee, USA were represented among the donors. Magnetic negative selection was used to enrich CD4+ T cells, after which naive cells were positively selected on CD45RA and the negative fraction became the memory subset. Blood was obtained by leukapheresis, after which PBMCs were separated by Ficoll-Histopaque density gradient centrifugation and cryopreserved in liquid nitrogen vapor phase. Purity and quantity of every magnetically sorted T cell population were checked by analytical flow cytometry. Each sorted fraction had its genomic DNA isolated and then quantified by UV absorbance on a Nanodrop 2000c. Sequencing was carried out using naive CD4+ T cells sorted from blood. Sample cell subset or site, as interpreted from the label and publication: CD45RA+ positively selected. The receptor was isolated from a woman in her 30s in good health.

The CDR3 reads CASSESFVDTQYF. The bases are TGTGCCAGCAGTGAGAGTTTCGTAGATACGCAGTATTTT. The chain employs TRBV6-1 and TRBJ2-3; the D gene cannot be resolved reliably. Based on the germline V gene, the CDR1 and CDR2 sequences are MNHNS and SASEGT. V loses 3 bases, J loses 5 bases, and the germline ends lie 9 bases apart. The cysteine opens and the phenylalanine closes a CDR3 of 13 amino acids. The DNA shown is the 39-base CDR3, in frame from base 1.